The 20 T cell receptor beta chains listed next were all sequenced from one sample in a study of blood T cell repertoires in COVID-19. Assay used: immunoSEQ multiplex PCR; TCRdb lists only in-frame clones, some missing. The top ten clones hold roughly 4.6% of a sample with some 290,000 clones, approximately 82% of them seen once. The sequenced sample was peripheral blood. The receptor set was obtained from a man aged 55 to 70 who had recovered from COVID-19.

DNA of the CDR3: TGCGCCAGCAGTGAGTCGGGGGGGCCGTCAGATACGCAGTATTTT. Amino acid sequence: CASSESGGPSDTQYF. V usage is TRBV10-2 and J usage is TRBJ2-3; weak D call: TRBD2 (7 bases). The CDR3 loop spans 15 amino acids. Trimming removed 0 bases at V and 4 bases at J, with 11 bases between. CDR1 WSHSY and CDR2 SAAADI come from the germline V gene.

The V call is TRBV19, the J call TRBJ2-7; D possibly corresponds to TRBD1 (6 bases). Germline CDR1 is LNHDA and CDR2 is SQIVND (reference sequence). The CDR3 runs 15 residues. The ends were cut back, 5 bases at V and 2 bases at J, with 16 bases in the middle. CDR3 nucleotide sequence: TGTGCCAGTAGTGCGCCCGGGACACCCCCCTACGAGCAGTACTTC. Translating it yields CASSAPGTPPYEQYF.

V usage is TRBV5-1 and J usage is TRBJ2-1, with 7 bases aligning to TRBD1. Germline-derived CDR1 and CDR2 are SGHRS and YFSETQ. The CDR3 runs to 15 residues. V was pared by 2 bases and J by 4 bases, with 6 bases of the junction left unmatched. The CDR3 DNA follows: TGCGCCAGCAGCTTAGCCGGGACAGAGTACAATGAGCAGTTCTTC. Its translation is CASSLAGTEYNEQFF. Full variable domain (missing parts from reference TRBV5-1 and TRBJ2-1): KAGVTQTPRYLIKTRGQQVTLSCSPISGHRSVSWYQQTPGQGLQFLFEYFSETQRNKGNFPGRFSGRQFSNSRSEMNVSTLELGDSALYLCASSLAGTEYNEQFFGPGTRLTVL.

The sample holds one count of this clone. The chain couples TRBV7-9 to TRBJ2-5; tentative D call: TRBD2 (5 bases). The germline gives CDR1 SEHNR, CDR2 FQNEAQ (reference sequence). V was trimmed by 6 bases and J by 0 bases, leaving 11 bases between them. The CDR3 is made up of 14 amino acids. CDR3 region: CASSRGLNQETQYF. The CDR3 DNA is TGTGCCAGCAGTCGAGGACTCAACCAAGAGACCCAGTACTTC. The full variable domain, completed using reference TRBV7-9 and TRBJ2-5, is DTGVSQNPRHKITKRGQNVTFRCDPISEHNRLYWYRQTLGQGPEFLTYFQNEAQLEKSRLLSDRFSAERPKGSFSTLEIQRTEQGDSAMYLCASSRGLNQETQYFGPGTRLLVL.

The J gene is TRBJ1-5, the V gene TRBV11-2; D ambiguous. The CDR3 contains 15 residues. With 2 bases removed from V and 5 bases from J, the gap between germline ends came to 13 bases. Germline V gene sequence: CDR1 SGHAT, CDR2 FQNNGV. In nucleotides, the CDR3 is TGTGCCAGCAGCTTAAGTTCCGAAGCATATCAGCCCCAGCATTTT. It specifies CASSLSSEAYQPQHF.

This clone has only a few counts. The genes are TRBV4-1 and TRBJ2-2; D is unclear. Germline CDR1 reads MGHRA; CDR2 reads YSYEKL. CDR3 size: 12 residues. Trimming removed 2 bases at V and 8 bases at J, with 6 bases between. The CDR3 is CASSQWAGELFF. The CDR3 DNA reads TGCGCCAGCAGCCAATGGGCTGGGGAGCTGTTTTTT.

The gene calls are TRBV5-5 and TRBJ2-7, with D perhaps matching TRBD1 (5 bases). The CDR3 consists of 14 residues. CDR1 is SGHKS, CDR2 YYEKEE, per germline (reference sequence). V was pared by 4 bases and J by 2 bases, with 13 bases between. CDR3 sequence reads: CASSGIKGPYEQYF. The CDR3 DNA is TGTGCCAGCAGCGGGATCAAGGGGCCCTACGAGCAGTACTTC.

This sequence joins TRBV2 and TRBJ1-4; 7 bases agree with TRBD1. Germline values: CDR1 SNHLY, CDR2 FYNNEI. Trimming removed 6 bases from V and 5 bases from J; junction bases left unmatched: 6. CDR3 length equals 14 residues. As DNA, the CDR3 is TGTGCCAGCAGGGGAGAGACAGGGAATGAAAAACTGTTTTTT. Translating it yields CASRGETGNEKLFF. Using reference TRBV2 and TRBJ1-4 for the parts outside the CDR3, the full variable domain is EPEVTQTPSHQVTQMGQEVILRCVPISNHLYFYWYRQILGQKVEFLVSFYNNEISEKSEIFDDQFSVERPDGSNFTLKIRSTKLEDSAMYFCASRGETGNEKLFFGSGTQLSVL.

V usage is TRBV21-1 and J usage is TRBJ2-1; no check of the table's D call, TRBD1, against the DNA was made. TRBV21-1 is recorded as a pseudogene. CDR3 length: 17 residues. CDR3 residues: CASSKGLMGLGYNEQFF. The CDR3 DNA reads as TGTGCCAGCAGCAAGGGCCTGATGGGTCTCGGTTACAATGAGCAGTTCTTC.

This clone was counted a few times. Other DNA sequences in the same sample also yield this CDR3. V is TRBV11-2 and J is TRBJ1-2; TRBD1 agrees at 9 bases. From germline, CDR1 is SGHAT and CDR2 FQNNGV. This CDR3 comprises 13 residues. The trim removed 6 bases at V and 2 bases at J, leaving 1 base unmatched. The CDR3 DNA follows: TGTGCCAGCAGAGGACAGGGGAACTATGGCTACACCTTC. It encodes CASRGQGNYGYTF.

The chain is built from TRBV19 and TRBJ2-2, with D perhaps TRBD1 (6 bases). Germline CDR1 reads LNHDA; CDR2 reads SQIVND (reference sequence). The V and J ends lost 4 bases and 4 bases respectively, with 13 bases between them. The CDR3 spans 15 residues. The CDR3 loop reads CASSSFTGITGELFF. CDR3 sequence (DNA): TGTGCCAGTAGTAGCTTTACAGGGATCACCGGGGAGCTGTTTTTT.

The V gene is TRBV3-1 (or the pseudogene TRBV3-2), the J gene TRBJ1-1, with 8 bases lining up with TRBD1. CDR1 LGHDT and CDR2 YNNKEL come from the germline V gene (reference sequence). Trimming cost V 2 bases and J 6 bases; bases outside gene matches: 8. This CDR3 has 15 amino acids. Written as DNA, the CDR3 is TGTGCCAGCAGCCAACTCCGGGACAGGCTTTCTGAAGCTTTCTTT. Translation: CASSQLRDRLSEAFF.

This clone is a singleton in its sample. The J gene is TRBJ2-1, the V gene TRBV20-1, with D possibly matching TRBD2 (6 bases). CDR1 and CDR2 from the germline V gene are DFQATT and SNEGSKA (reference sequence). Trimming left V 3 bases short and J 2 bases short, with 14 bases between. This CDR3 region has 15 residues. The CDR3 nucleotides read TGCAGTGCTAGTCCCCCTGGCGGGGCCTACAATGAGCAGTTCTTC. It codes for CSASPPGGAYNEQFF.

CDR3 coding DNA: TGTGCCAGCAGTGCCGGGACAGCCCGGAGGGAGACCCAGTACTTC. Translating gives CASSAGTARRETQYF. V gene TRBV25-1 combines with J gene TRBJ2-5; 7 bases line up with TRBD1. CDR1 is MGHDK and CDR2 is SYGVNS in the germline V gene. The CDR3 extends over 15 amino acids. Germline trimming cut 4 bases from V and 5 bases from J; bases unmatched to any gene: 10.

A few counts support this clone. This rearrangement joins TRBV11-2 to TRBJ1-1; no clear D gene. CDR3 size: 16 residues. The V and J ends lost 5 bases and 3 bases respectively, with 19 bases between them. The germline V gene has CDR1 SGHAT and CDR2 FQNNGV. CDR3 loop: CASSLKIVNTYTEAFF. CDR3 DNA: TGTGCCAGCAGCCTTAAGATCGTCAACACCTACACTGAAGCTTTCTTT.

The V call is TRBV18, the J call TRBJ2-6; 9 bases map to TRBD1. V shed 3 bases, J shed 0 bases, and the junction held 6 bases outside the gene matches. The V gene's germline CDR1 is KGHSH and CDR2 LQKENI. The CDR3 is 18 residues long. The CDR3 DNA reads as TGTGCCAGCTCACCCGCAGGACAGGGGACCTCTGGGGCCAACGTCCTGACTTTC. This encodes CASSPAGQGTSGANVLTF.

The chain couples TRBV10-3 to TRBJ1-1, with D possibly being TRBD1 (6 bases). This CDR3 is built from 14 residues. Trimming removed 9 bases from V and 3 bases from J, with 17 bases in between. Looked up from germline, CDR1 is ENHRY and CDR2 is SYGVKD. The CDR3 spells CAIGGQTGDTEAFF. CDR3 DNA sequence: TGTGCCATAGGGGGACAAACCGGGGACACTGAAGCTTTCTTT.

The gene calls are TRBV5-4 and TRBJ2-7; 7 nucleotides agree with TRBD1. This CDR3 is built from 16 residues. V shed 4 bases and J 1 base; nucleotides not matched to a gene: 11. Per the germline V gene, CDR1 is SGHNT and CDR2 is YYREEE (reference sequence). The CDR3 coding sequence is TGTGCCAGCAGCGAAACGGCCGGGACAGCATCCTACGAGCAGTACTTC. As protein: CASSETAGTASYEQYF.

This clone was counted a single time. The chain employs TRBV28 and TRBJ2-7; 8 positions agree with TRBD2. J was trimmed by 4 bases and V by 6 bases; bases with no gene match: 8. The CDR3 is 14 amino acids. Germline V lookup: CDR1 MDHEN, CDR2 SYDVKM. CDR3 protein: CASSLAGGIYEQYF. DNA for the CDR3: TGTGCCAGCAGCTTGGCGGGGGGTATTTACGAGCAGTACTTC. Based on the CDR3 plus reference TRBV28 and TRBJ2-7, the full variable domain is DVKVTQSSRYLVKRTGEKVFLECVQDMDHENMFWYRQDPGLGLRLIYFSYDVKMKEKGDIPEGYSVSREKKERFSLILESASTNQTSMYLCASSLAGGIYEQYFGPGTRLTVT.

The chain employs TRBV11-2 and TRBJ1-2, with TRBD1 matching over 9 bases. The germline V gene has CDR1 SGHAT and CDR2 FQNNGV. V lost 2 bases, J lost 8 bases, and 9 bases stayed unmatched. CDR3 length: 15 residues. In nucleotides, the CDR3 is TGTGCCAGCAGCTTACTCGACAGGGGGGCGCGGGGCTACACCTTC. The encoded protein is CASSLLDRGARGYTF.